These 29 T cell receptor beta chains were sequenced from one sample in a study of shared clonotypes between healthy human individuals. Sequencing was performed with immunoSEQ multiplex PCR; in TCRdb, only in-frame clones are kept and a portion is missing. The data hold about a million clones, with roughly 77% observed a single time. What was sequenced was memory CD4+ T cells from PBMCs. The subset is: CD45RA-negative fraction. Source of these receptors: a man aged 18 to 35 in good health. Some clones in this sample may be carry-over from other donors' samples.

The CDR3 bases are TGTGCCCGACTAGGCTGCTACGAGCAGTACTTC. Protein product: CARLGCYEQYF. The chain carries TRBV6-1 and TRBJ2-7, with D perhaps matching TRBD2 (6 bases). This CDR3 has 11 residues. Trimming cost V 11 bases and J 3 bases, with 11 bases left between them. Looked up from germline, CDR1 is MNHNS and CDR2 is SASEGT.

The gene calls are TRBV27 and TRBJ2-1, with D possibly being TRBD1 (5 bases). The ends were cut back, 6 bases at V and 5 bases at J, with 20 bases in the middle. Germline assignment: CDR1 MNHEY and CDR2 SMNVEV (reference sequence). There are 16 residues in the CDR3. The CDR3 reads CASSRQGRNTNNEQFF. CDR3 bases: TGTGCCAGCAGCCGGCAGGGCCGTAACACCAACAATGAGCAGTTCTTC.

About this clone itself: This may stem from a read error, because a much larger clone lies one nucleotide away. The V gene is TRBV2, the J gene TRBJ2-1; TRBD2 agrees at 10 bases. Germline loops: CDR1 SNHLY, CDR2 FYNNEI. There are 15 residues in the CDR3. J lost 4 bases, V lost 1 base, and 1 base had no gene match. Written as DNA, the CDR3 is TGTGCCAGCAGTGAAGAACTAGCGGGGTACAATGAGCAGTTCTTC. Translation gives CASSEELAGYNEQFF.

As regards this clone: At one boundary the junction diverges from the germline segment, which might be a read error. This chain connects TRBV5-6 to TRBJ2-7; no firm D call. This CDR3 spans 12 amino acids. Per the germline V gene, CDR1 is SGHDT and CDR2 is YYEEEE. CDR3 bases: TGTGCCAGCAGCTTGTCTTCTCGTGCTGCCAACTTC. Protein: CASSLSSRAANF.

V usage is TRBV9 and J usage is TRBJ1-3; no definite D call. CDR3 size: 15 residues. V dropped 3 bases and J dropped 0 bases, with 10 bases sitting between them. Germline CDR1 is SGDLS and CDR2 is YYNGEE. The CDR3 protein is CASSALEGSGNTIYF. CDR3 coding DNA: TGTGCCAGCAGCGCACTGGAGGGCTCTGGAAACACCATATATTTT.

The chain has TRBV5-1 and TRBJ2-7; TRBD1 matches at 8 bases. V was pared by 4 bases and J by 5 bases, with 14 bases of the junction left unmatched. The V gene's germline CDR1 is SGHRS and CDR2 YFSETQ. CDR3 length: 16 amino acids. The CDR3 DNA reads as TGCGCCAGCAGCCCGGGAACAGGGGGTATGGGGAACGAGCAGTACTTC. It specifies CASSPGTGGMGNEQYF.

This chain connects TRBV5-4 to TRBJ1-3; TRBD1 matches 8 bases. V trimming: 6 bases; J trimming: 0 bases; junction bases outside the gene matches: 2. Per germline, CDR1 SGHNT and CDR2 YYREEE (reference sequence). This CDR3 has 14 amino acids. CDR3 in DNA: TGTGCCAGCAAACAGGGGGACTCTGGAAACACCATATATTTT. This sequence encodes CASKQGDSGNTIYF.

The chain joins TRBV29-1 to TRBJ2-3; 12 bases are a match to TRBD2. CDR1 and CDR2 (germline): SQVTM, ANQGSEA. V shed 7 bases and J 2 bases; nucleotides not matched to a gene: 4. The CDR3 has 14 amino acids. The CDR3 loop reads CSGRTSGITDTQYF. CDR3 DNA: TGCAGCGGGAGGACTAGCGGGATCACAGATACGCAGTATTTT.

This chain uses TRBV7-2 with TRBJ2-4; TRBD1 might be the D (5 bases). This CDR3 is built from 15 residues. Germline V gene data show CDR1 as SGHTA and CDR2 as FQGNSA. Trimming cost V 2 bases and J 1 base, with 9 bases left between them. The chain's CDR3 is CASSLSAGAKNIQYF. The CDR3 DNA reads TGTGCCAGCAGCTTATCCGCAGGGGCCAAAAACATTCAGTACTTC.

The CDR3: CASSPARDGYTF. Written as DNA, the CDR3 is TGTGCCAGCTCACCGGCCCGCGATGGCTACACCTTC. The V and J genes are TRBV18 and TRBJ1-2; D remains unclear. From germline, CDR1 is KGHSH and CDR2 LQKENI. With 3 bases removed from V and 6 bases from J, the gap between germline ends came to 8 bases. This CDR3 spans 12 amino acids.

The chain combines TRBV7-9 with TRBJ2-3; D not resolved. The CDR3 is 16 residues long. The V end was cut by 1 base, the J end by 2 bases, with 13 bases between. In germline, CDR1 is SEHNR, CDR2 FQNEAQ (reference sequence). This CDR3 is CASSLGRALNTDTQYF. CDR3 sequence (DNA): TGTGCCAGCAGCTTAGGACGGGCTTTGAACACAGATACGCAGTATTTT.

DNA of the CDR3: TGTGCCAGCAGTTTAATTTCGCGGGAGTGGCGTGAGCAGTTCTTC. Translation: CASSLISREWREQFF. The gene calls are TRBV28 and TRBJ2-1; 7 positions agree with TRBD2. The trim removed 2 bases at V and 9 bases at J, leaving 10 bases unmatched. CDR3 length equals 15 residues. The germline CDR1 and CDR2 sequences are MDHEN and SYDVKM.

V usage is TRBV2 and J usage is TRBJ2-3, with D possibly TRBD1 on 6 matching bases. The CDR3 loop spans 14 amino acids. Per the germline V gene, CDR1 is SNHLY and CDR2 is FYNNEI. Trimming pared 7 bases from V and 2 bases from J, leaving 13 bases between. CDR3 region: CASIRRDNTDTQYF. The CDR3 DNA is TGTGCCAGCATTCGAAGGGACAACACAGATACGCAGTATTTT.

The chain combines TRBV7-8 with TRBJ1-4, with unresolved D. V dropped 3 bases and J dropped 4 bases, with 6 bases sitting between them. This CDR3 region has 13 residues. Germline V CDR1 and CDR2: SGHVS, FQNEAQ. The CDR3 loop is CASSLDLNEKLFF. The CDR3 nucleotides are TGTGCCAGCAGCTTGGACCTTAATGAAAAACTGTTTTTT. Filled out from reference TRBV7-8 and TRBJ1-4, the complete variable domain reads GAGVSQSPRYKVAKRGQDVALRCDPISGHVSLFWYQQALGQGPEFLTYFQNEAQLDKSGLPSDRFFAERPEGSVSTLKIQRTQQEDSAVYLCASSLDLNEKLFFGSGTQLSVL.

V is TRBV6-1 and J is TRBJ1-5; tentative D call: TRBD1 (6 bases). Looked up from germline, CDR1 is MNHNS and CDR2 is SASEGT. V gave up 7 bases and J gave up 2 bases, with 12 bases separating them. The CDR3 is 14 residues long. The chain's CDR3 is CASKGGAGNQPQHF. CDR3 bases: TGTGCCAGCAAAGGGGGGGCTGGCAATCAGCCCCAGCATTTT.

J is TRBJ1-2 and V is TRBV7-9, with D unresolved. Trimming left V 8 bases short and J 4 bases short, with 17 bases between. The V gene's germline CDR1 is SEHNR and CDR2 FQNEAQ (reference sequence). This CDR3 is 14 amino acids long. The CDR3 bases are TGTGCCAGCGGGCGGGCCTCTGGGAGCTATGGCTACACCTTC. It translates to CASGRASGSYGYTF. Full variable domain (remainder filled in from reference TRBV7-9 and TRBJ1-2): DTGVSQNPRHKITKRGQNVTFRCDPISEHNRLYWYRQTLGQGPEFLTYFQNEAQLEKSRLLSDRFSAERPKGSFSTLEIQRTEQGDSAMYLCASGRASGSYGYTFGSGTRLTVV.

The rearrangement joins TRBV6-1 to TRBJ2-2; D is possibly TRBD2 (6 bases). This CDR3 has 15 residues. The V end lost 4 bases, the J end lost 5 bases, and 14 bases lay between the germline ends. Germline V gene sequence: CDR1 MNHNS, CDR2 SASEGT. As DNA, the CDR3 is TGTGCCAGCAGTGGTGCGGGGCTATATACCGGGGAGCTGTTTTTT. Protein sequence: CASSGAGLYTGELFF.

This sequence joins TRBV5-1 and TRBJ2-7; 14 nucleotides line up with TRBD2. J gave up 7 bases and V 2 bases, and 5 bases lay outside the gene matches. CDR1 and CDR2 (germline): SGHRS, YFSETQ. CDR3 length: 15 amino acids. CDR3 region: CASSLGTSGRSEQYF. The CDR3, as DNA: TGCGCCAGCAGCTTAGGGACTAGCGGGAGAAGTGAGCAGTACTTC. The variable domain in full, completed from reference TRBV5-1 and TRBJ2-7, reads KAGVTQTPRYLIKTRGQQVTLSCSPISGHRSVSWYQQTPGQGLQFLFEYFSETQRNKGNFPGRFSGRQFSNSRSEMNVSTLELGDSALYLCASSLGTSGRSEQYFGPGTRLTVT.

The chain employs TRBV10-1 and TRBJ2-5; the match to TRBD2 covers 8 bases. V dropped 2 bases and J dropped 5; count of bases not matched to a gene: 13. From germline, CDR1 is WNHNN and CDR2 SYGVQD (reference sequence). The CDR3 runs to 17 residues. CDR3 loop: CASSELEAGASGETQYF. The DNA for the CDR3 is TGCGCCAGCAGTGAGCTGGAAGCGGGAGCATCGGGGGAGACCCAGTACTTC.

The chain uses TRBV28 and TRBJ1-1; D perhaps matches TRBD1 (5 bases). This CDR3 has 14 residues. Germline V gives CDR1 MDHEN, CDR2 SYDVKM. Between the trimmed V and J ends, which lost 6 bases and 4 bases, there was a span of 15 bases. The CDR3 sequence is CASSQTARRTEAFF. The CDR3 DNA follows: TGTGCCAGCAGCCAGACAGCCCGGCGCACTGAAGCTTTCTTT.

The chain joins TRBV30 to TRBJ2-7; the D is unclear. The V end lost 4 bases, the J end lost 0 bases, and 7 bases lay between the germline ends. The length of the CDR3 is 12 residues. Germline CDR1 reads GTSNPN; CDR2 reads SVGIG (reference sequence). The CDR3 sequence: CAWTVDSYEQYF. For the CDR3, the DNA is TGTGCCTGGACTGTCGACTCCTACGAGCAGTACTTC.

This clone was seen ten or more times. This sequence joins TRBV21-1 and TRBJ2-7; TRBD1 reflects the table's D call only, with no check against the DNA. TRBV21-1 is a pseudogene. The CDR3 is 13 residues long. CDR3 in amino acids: CASSGTGGYEQYF. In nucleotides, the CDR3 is TGTGCCAGCAGCGGGACAGGGGGCTACGAGCAGTACTTC.

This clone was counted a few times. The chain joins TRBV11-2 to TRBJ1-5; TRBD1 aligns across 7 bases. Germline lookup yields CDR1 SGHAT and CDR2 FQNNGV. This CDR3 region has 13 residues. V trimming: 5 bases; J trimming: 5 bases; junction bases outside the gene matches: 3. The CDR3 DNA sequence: TGTGCCAGCAGCCCAGACAGGGATCAGCCCCAGCATTTT. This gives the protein CASSPDRDQPQHF.

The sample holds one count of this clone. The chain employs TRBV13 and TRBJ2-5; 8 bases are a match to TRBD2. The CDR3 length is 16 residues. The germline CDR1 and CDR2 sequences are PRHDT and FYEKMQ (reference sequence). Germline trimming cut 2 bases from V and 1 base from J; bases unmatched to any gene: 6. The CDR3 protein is CASSLSLAGLQETQYF. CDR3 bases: TGTGCCAGCAGCTTATCCCTAGCGGGCCTCCAAGAGACCCAGTACTTC.

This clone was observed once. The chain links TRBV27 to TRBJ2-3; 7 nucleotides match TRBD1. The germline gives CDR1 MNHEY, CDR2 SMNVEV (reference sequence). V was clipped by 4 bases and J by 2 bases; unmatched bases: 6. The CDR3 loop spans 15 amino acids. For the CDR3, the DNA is TGTGCCAGCAGTTCCCTCGACAGGGACACAGATACGCAGTATTTT. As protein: CASSSLDRDTDTQYF.

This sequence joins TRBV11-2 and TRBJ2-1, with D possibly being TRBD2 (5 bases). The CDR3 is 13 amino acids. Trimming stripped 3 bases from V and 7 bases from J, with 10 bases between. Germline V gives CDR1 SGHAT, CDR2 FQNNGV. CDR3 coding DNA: TGTGCCAGCAGCTTTAGAGGGAAGAATGAGCAGTTCTTC. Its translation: CASSFRGKNEQFF.

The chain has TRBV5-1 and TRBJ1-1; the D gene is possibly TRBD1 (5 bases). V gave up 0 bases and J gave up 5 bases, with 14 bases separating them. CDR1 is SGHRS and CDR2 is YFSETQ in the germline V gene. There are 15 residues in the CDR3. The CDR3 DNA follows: TGCGCCAGCAGCTTGGTTGGGACCCTGGGAACTGAAGCTTTCTTT. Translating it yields CASSLVGTLGTEAFF.

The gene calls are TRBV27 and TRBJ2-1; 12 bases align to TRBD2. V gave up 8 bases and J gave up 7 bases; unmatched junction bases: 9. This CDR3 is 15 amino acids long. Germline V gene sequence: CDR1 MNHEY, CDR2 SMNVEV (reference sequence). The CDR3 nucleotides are TGTGCCAGCGCCCCTCTAGCGGGAGGGCGGAATGAGCAGTTCTTC. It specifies CASAPLAGGRNEQFF.

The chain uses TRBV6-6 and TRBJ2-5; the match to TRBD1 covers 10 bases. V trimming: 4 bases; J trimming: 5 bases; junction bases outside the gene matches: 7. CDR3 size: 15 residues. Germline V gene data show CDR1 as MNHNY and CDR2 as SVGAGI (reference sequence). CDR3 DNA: TGTGCCAGCAGTTCCCCGACAGGGGGCCGGGAGACCCAGTACTTC. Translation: CASSSPTGGRETQYF.